A selection of T cell receptor beta chains follows, all from one sample in a study of T cells after yellow fever vaccination. TCRdb called the 5' RACE reads again in MiXCR, with one record for every CDR3 protein. The sample consists of 300,000 to 400,000 distinct CDR3 sequences, 6.2% of them appearing once. The sample in question was PBMCs, obtained 5 days after the yellow fever booster vaccination. The receptors were gathered from a young man who received the YFV17D yellow fever vaccine. Both conserved end residues are trimmed from each CDR3. Rows give clone size only sometimes, using once, few, many, or a class for an expanded clone.

length	V	J	size	CDR3
14	TRBV19	TRBJ2-1	NA	ASSFATDLGLGEQF
15	TRBV20-1	TRBJ2-7	NA	SASHSLRDAASYEQY
11	TRBV9	TRBJ2-3	many	ASSVASTDTQY
14	TRBV6-1	TRBJ2-6	NA	ASRSGQGWYANVLT
14	TRBV7-9	TRBJ2-7	NA	ASSLAGDSLSYEQY
12	TRBV4-3	TRBJ2-7	few	ASSQETGVYEQY
10	TRBV5-1	TRBJ2-5	many	ASRGSQETQY
11	TRBV10-3	TRBJ2-1	few	AISEGPHNEQF
9	TRBV10-2	TRBJ2-1	few	ASSVLEEQF
13	TRBV21-1	TRBJ2-3	NA	ASSPTSGRVHTQY
11	TRBV5-1	TRBJ2-7	NA	ASSSGSTREQY
11	TRBV25-1	TRBJ1-1	few	ASSTGVGTEAF
15	TRBV5-1	TRBJ2-5	many	ASSSDPLAGGKETQY
16	TRBV20-1	TRBJ2-6	few	SALIFGTGSSGANVLT
12	TRBV7-9	TRBJ2-4	few	ASSLAGEGNIQY
12	TRBV21-1	TRBJ2-7	many	ASELAGEFLEQY
10	TRBV29-1	TRBJ2-1	few	SALLGRNEQF
11	TRBV5-5	TRBJ2-5	many	ASSLTLAETQY
14	TRBV4-3	TRBJ1-2	few	ASSQGGGGQHMDYT
16	TRBV4-3	TRBJ2-1	many	ASSQGRIGSGRHNEQF
11	TRBV29-1	TRBJ2-7	many	SVGQGSSYEQY
10	TRBV20-1	TRBJ1-5	few	SGQGGNQPQH
11	TRBV7-9	TRBJ1-6	few	ALKGAGNSPLH
11	TRBV5-1	TRBJ2-2	many	AATGSEAGELF
12	TRBV3-1	TRBJ1-1	NA	ASSPQTENTEAF
11	TRBV20-1	TRBJ2-7	many	SARQGVMHEQY
13	TRBV6-5	TRBJ1-2	NA	ASSYTRQGSYGYT
14	TRBV20-1	TRBJ2-7	NA	SARDHRWTSGNEQY
10	TRBV20-1	TRBJ2-1	NA	SARTDSGILF
10	TRBV2	TRBJ2-5	few	ASSPTRDTQY
13	TRBV24-1	TRBJ2-1	many	ATSAHGTSGNEQF
12	TRBV7-2	TRBJ2-3	NA	ASTLRGITDTQY
13	TRBV27	TRBJ2-7	NA	ASSFLFGTIYEQY
12	TRBV1	TRBJ2-7	NA	SASLAGGVYEQY
13	TRBV24-1	TRBJ2-3	many	ATSSGTVRADTQY
12	TRBV27	TRBJ2-5	few	ASSGLAHQETQY
14	TRBV4-2	TRBJ2-1	few	ASSQGGGKGNNEQF
16	TRBV11-1	TRBJ2-1	NA	ASSLSSRTSGSVNEQF
12	TRBV5-1	TRBJ1-2	many	ASSLESGPVGYT
10	TRBV20-1	TRBJ2-2	many	SARVIPGELF
10	TRBV12-3/TRBV12-4	TRBJ2-1	few	ASSYVRGEQF
12	TRBV5-1	TRBJ2-1	many	ASSRQGLQNEQF
10	TRBV5-4	TRBJ2-2	NA	AISPSAGELF
13	TRBV20-1	TRBJ2-7	NA	SAKPGTSATYEQY
11	TRBV4-3	TRBJ2-4	NA	ASSQVGWGHQY
12	TRBV30	TRBJ2-3	NA	AWSLGSNQDTQY
11	TRBV7-3	TRBJ1-1	few	ASSFSPNTEAF
11	TRBV12-3/TRBV12-4	TRBJ1-1	many	ASSFYGAGEAF
13	TRBV20-1	TRBJ2-4	many	SAKPVTSGINIQY
11	TRBV3-1	TRBJ2-7	few	ASGGLLSYEQY
10	TRBV6-6	TRBJ2-7	NA	ASSAEAWKQY
11	TRBV11-2	TRBJ2-2	few	ASSLGYREFLF
11	TRBV30	TRBJ1-1	many	AWKALRPAFAF
13	TRBV15	TRBJ2-3	NA	ATSMVGASTDTQY